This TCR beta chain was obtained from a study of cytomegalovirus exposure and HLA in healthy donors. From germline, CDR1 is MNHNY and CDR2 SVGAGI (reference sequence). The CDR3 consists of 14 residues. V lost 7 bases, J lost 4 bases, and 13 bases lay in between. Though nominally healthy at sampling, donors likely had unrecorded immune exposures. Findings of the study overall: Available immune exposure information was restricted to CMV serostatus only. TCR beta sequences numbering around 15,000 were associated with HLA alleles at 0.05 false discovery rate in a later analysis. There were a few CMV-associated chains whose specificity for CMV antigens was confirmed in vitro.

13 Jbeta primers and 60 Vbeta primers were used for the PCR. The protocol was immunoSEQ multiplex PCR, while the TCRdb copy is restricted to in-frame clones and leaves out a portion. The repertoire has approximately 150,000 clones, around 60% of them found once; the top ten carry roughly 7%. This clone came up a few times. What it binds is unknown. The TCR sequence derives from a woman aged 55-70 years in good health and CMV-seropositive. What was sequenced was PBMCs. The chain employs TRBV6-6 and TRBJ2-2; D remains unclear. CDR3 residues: CASTQVGSTGELFF. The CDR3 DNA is TGTGCCAGCACCCAGGTGGGCAGCACCGGGGAGCTGTTTTTT.